The entry below describes one TCR beta chain. Its antigen remains unknown. Together with a sample-barcoded 5' primer, a J-beta primer mix was included in a second PCR lasting roughly 6 to 12 cycles. MiXCR, applied by TCRdb to the 5' RACE reads, yields one record per CDR3 protein. The sample consists of some 320,000 distinct CDR3 sequences, roughly 26% of them appearing once. The data belong to a study of blood T cells in healthy people across ages. Per sample, extraction of total RNA gave at least 5 micrograms in every case. Study-wide results and caveats: No conclusive comparison of naive versus antigen-experienced cells was possible with unsorted PBMCs. Not knowing donor CMV status may have confounded expanded clonotype changes.

The CDR3 is made up of 13 amino acids. Germline CDR1 and CDR2: LGHNA and YSLEER. The sample comprised blood. This clonotype was obtained from a woman in her seventies in good health. The chain employs TRBV4-3 and TRBJ2-5, with D possibly called TRBD1 or TRBD2 (5 bases each). The J call may be mistaken, given a closer DNA end match to TRBJ2-7. The DNA of the CDR3 is TGCGCCAGCAGCCAAGGAGGGGCCGACGAGCAGTACTTC. Its translation: CASSQGGADEQYF.